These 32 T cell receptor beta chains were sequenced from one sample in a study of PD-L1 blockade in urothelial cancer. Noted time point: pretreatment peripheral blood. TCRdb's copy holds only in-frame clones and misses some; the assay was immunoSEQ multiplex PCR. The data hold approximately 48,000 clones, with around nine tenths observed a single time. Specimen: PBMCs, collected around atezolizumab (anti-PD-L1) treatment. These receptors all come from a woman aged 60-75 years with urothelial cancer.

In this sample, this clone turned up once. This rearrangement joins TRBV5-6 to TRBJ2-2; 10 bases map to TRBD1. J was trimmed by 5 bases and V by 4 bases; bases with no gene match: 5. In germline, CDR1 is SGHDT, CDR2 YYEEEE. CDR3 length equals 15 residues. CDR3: CASSLGTGDTGELFF. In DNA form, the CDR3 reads TGTGCCAGCAGCCTTGGGACAGGGGATACCGGGGAGCTGTTTTTT. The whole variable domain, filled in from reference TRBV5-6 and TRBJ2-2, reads DAGVTQSPTHLIKTRGQQVTLRCSPKSGHDTVSWYQQALGQGPQFIFQYYEEEERQRGNFPDRFSGHQFPNYSSELNVNALLLGDSALYLCASSLGTGDTGELFFGEGSRLTVL.

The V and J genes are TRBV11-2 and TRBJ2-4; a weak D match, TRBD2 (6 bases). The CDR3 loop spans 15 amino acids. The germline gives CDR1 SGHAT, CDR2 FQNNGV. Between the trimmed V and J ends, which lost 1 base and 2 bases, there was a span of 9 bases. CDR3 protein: CASSLGAGTKNIQYF. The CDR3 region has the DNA TGTGCCAGCAGCTTAGGGGCGGGAACCAAAAACATTCAGTACTTC. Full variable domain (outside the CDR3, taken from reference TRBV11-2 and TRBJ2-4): EAGVAQSPRYKIIEKRQSVAFWCNPISGHATLYWYQQILGQGPKLLIQFQNNGVVDDSQLPKDRFSAERLKGVDSTLKIQPAKLEDSAVYLCASSLGAGTKNIQYFGAGTRLSVL.

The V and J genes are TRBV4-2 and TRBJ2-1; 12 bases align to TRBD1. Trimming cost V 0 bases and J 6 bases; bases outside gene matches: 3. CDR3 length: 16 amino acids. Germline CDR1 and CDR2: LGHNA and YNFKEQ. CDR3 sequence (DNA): TGTGCCAGCAGCCAAGAGGGACAGGGGGCCATCAATGAGCAGTTCTTC. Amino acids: CASSQEGQGAINEQFF.

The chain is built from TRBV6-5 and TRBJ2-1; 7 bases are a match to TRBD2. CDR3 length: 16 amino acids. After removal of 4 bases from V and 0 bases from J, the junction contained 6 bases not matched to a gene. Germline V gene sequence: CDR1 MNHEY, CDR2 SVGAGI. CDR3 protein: CASSFSAGASYNEQFF. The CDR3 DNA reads TGTGCCAGCAGTTTTTCCGCGGGAGCCTCCTACAATGAGCAGTTCTTC.

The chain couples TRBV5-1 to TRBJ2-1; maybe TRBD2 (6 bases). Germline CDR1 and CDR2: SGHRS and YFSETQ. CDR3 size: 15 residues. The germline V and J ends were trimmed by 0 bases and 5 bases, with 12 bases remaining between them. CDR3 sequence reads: CASSLVPGLDNEQFF. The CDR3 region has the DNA TGCGCCAGCAGCTTGGTCCCGGGACTCGACAATGAGCAGTTCTTC.

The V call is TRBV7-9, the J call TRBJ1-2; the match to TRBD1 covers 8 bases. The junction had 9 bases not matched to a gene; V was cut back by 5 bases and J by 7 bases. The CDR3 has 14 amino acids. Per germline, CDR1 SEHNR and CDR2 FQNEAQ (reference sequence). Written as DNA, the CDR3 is TGTGCCAGCAGCCAAATAACAGGGGGAGGTGGCTACACCTTC. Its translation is CASSQITGGGGYTF.

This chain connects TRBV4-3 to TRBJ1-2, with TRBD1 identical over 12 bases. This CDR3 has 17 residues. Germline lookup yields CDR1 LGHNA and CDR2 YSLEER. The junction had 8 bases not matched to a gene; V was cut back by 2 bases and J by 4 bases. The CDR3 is CASSQTVWDRGPYGYTF. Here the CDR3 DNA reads TGCGCCAGCAGCCAAACCGTGTGGGACAGGGGGCCCTATGGCTACACCTTC.

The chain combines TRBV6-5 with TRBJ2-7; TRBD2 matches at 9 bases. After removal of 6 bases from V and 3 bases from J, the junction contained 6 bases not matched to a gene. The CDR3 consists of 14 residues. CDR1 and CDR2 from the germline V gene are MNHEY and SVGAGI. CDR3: CASSLTSGNYEQYF. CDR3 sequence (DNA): TGTGCCAGCAGCTTGACTAGCGGAAACTACGAGCAGTACTTC.

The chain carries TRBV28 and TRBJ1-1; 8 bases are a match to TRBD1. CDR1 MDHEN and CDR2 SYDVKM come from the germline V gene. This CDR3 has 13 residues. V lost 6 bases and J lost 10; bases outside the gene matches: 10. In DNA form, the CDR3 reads TGTGCCAGCAGCGGGGACAGGACCCGGGGAGCTTTCTTT. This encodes CASSGDRTRGAFF. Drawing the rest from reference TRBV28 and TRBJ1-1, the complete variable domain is DVKVTQSSRYLVKRTGEKVFLECVQDMDHENMFWYRQDPGLGLRLIYFSYDVKMKEKGDIPEGYSVSREKKERFSLILESASTNQTSMYLCASSGDRTRGAFFGQGTRLTVV.

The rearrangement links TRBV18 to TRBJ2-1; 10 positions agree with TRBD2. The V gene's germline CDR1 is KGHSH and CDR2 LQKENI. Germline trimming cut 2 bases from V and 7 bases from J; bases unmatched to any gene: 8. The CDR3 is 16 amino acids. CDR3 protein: CASSPTTSGDGNEQFF. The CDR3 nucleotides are TGTGCCAGCTCACCAACCACTAGCGGGGATGGGAATGAGCAGTTCTTC.

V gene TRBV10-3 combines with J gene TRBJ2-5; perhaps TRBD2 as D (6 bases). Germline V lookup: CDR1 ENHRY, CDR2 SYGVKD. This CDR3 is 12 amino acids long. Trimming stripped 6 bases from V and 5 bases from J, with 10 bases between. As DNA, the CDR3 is TGTGCCATCAGGGGGGGTTCGGAGACCCAGTACTTC. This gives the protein CAIRGGSETQYF.

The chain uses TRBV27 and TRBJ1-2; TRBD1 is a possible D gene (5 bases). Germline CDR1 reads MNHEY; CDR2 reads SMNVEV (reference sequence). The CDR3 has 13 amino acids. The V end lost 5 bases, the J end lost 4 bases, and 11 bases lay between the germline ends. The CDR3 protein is CASSPRQTYGYTF. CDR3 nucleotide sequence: TGTGCCAGCAGTCCCAGACAGACCTATGGCTACACCTTC.

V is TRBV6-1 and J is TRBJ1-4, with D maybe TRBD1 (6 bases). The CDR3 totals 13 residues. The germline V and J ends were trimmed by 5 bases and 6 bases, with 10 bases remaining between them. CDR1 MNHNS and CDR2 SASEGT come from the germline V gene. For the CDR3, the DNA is TGTGCCAGCAGTCGACAGGTTTATGAAAAACTGTTTTTT. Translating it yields CASSRQVYEKLFF.

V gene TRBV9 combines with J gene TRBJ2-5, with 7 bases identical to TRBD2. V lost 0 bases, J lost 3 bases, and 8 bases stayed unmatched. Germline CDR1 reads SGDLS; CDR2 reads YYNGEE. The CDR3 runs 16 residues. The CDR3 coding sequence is TGTGCCAGCAGCGTAGCTAGCGGATTACCTAAAGAGACCCAGTACTTC. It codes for CASSVASGLPKETQYF.

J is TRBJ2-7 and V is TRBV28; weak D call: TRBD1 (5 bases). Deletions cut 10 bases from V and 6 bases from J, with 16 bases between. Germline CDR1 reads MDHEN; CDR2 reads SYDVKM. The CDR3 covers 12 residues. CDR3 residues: CATTPRVGEQYF. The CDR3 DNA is TGTGCCACAACCCCCAGGGTTGGCGAGCAGTACTTC.

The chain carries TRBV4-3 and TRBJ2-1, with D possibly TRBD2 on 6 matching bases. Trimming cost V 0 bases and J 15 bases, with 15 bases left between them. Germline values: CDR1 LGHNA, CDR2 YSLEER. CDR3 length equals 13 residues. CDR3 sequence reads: CASSQERLALTFF. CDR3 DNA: TGCGCCAGCAGCCAAGAAAGGCTAGCGCTCACGTTCTTC.

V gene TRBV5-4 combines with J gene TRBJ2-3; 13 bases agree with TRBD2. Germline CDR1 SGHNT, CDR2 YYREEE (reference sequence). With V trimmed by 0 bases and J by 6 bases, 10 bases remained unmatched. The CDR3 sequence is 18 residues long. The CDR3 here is CASSLEVVTSGGADTQYF. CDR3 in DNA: TGTGCCAGCAGCTTGGAAGTGGTTACTAGCGGGGGGGCCGATACGCAGTATTTT. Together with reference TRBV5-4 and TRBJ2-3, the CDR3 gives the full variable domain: ETGVTQSPTHLIKTRGQQVTLRCSSQSGHNTVSWYQQALGQGPQFIFQYYREEENGRGNFPPRFSGLQFPNYSSELNVNALELDDSALYLCASSLEVVTSGGADTQYFGPGTRLTVL.

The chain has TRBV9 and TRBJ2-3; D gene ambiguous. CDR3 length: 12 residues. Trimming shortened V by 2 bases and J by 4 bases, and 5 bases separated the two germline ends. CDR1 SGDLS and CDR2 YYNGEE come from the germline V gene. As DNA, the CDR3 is TGTGCCAGCAGCGTTAGTTCAGATACGCAGTATTTT. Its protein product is CASSVSSDTQYF.

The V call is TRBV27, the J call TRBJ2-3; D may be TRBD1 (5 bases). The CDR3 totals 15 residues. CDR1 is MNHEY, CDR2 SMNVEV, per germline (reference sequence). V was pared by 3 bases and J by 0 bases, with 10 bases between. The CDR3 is CASSLDRGSTDTQYF. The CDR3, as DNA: TGTGCCAGCAGTTTGGATAGGGGAAGCACAGATACGCAGTATTTT.

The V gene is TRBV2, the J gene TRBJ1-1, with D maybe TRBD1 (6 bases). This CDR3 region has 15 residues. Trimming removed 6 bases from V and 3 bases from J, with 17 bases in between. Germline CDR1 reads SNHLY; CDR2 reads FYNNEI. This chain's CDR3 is CASSDGTRTDTEAFF. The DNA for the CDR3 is TGTGCCAGCAGCGACGGGACACGGACCGACACTGAAGCTTTCTTT.

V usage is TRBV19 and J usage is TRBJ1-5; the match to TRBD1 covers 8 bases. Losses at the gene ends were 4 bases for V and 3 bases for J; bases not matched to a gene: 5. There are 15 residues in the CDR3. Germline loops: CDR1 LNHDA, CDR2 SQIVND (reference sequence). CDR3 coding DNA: TGTGCCAGTAGTAGCCGGGACAGGACCAATCAGCCCCAGCATTTT. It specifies CASSSRDRTNQPQHF. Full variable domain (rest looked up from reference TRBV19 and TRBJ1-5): DGGITQSPKYLFRKEGQNVTLSCEQNLNHDAMYWYRQDPGQGLRLIYYSQIVNDFQKGDIAEGYSVSREKKESFPLTVTSAQKNPTAFYLCASSSRDRTNQPQHFGDGTRLSIL.

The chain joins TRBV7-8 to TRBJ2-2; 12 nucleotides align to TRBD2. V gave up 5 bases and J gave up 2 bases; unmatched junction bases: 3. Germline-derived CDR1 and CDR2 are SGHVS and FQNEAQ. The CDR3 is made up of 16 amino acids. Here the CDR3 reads CASSLGLAGNTGELFF. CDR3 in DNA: TGTGCCAGCAGCCTGGGACTAGCGGGTAACACCGGGGAGCTGTTTTTT.

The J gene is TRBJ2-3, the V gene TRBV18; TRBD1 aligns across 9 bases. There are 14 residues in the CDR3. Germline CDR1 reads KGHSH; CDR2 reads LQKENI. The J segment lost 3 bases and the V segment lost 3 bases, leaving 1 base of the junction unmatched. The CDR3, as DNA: TGTGCCAGCTCACCGGGACAGGGTACAGATACGCAGTATTTT. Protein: CASSPGQGTDTQYF.

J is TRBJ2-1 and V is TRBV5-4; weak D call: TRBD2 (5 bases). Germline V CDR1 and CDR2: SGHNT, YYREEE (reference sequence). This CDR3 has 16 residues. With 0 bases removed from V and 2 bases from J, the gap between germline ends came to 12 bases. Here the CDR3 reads CASSLDSGNPYNEQFF. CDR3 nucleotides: TGTGCCAGCAGCTTGGACTCGGGGAATCCCTACAATGAGCAGTTCTTC.

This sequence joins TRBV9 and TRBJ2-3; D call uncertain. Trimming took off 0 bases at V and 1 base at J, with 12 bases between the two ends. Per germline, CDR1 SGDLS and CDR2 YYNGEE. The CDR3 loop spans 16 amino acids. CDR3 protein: CASSVANLPGTDTQYF. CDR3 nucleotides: TGTGCCAGCAGCGTAGCGAATCTACCCGGCACAGATACGCAGTATTTT.

The CDR3 DNA follows: TGTGCCAGCAGTCCCCGGACAGGGTCTTTCTCGAGGGGGACTGAAGCTTTCTTT. It codes for CASSPRTGSFSRGTEAFF. The chain joins TRBV27 to TRBJ1-1, with 8 bases that match TRBD1. CDR3 size: 18 residues. CDR1 and CDR2 (germline): MNHEY, SMNVEV (reference sequence). Trimming cost V 5 bases and J 5 bases; bases outside gene matches: 19.

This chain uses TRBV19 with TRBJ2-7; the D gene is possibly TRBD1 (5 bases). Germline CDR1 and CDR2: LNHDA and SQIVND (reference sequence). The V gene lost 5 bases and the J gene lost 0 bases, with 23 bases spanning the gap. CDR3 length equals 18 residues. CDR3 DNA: TGTGCCAGTAGTGTTTATACAGGTGCCGCCTTTACCTCCTACGAGCAGTACTTC. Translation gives CASSVYTGAAFTSYEQYF.

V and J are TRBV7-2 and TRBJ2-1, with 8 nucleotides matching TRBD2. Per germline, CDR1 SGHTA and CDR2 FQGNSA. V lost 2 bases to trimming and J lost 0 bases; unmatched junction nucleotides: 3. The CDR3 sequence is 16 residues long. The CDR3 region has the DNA TGTGCCAGCAGCTTAATACGGGGGGGCTCCTACAATGAGCAGTTCTTC. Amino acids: CASSLIRGGSYNEQFF.

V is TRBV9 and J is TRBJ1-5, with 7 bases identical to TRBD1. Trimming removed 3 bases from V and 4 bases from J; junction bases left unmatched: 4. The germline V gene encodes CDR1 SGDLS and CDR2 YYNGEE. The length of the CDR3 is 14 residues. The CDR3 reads CASSAGQMNQPQHF. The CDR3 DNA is TGTGCCAGCAGCGCGGGACAGATGAATCAGCCCCAGCATTTT.

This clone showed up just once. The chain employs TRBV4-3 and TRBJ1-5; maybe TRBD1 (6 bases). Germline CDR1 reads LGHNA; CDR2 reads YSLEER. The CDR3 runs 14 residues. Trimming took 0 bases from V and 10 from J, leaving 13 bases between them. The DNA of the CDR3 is TGCGCCAGCAGCCAAGATACAGGGATCTCTCCCCAGCATTTT. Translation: CASSQDTGISPQHF.

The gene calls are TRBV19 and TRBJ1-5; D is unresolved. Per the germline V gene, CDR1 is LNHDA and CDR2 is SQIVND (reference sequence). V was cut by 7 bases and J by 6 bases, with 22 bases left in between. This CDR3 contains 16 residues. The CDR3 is CASTEEQSVVGQPQHF. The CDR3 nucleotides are TGTGCCAGTACAGAAGAACAGTCAGTAGTGGGTCAGCCCCAGCATTTT.

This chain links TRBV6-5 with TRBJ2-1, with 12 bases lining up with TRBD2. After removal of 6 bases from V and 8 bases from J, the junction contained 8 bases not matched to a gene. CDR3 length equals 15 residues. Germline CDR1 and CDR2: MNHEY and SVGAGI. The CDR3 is CASRLLAGGVDEQFF. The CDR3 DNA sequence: TGTGCCAGCAGGCTACTAGCGGGAGGAGTAGATGAGCAGTTCTTC.